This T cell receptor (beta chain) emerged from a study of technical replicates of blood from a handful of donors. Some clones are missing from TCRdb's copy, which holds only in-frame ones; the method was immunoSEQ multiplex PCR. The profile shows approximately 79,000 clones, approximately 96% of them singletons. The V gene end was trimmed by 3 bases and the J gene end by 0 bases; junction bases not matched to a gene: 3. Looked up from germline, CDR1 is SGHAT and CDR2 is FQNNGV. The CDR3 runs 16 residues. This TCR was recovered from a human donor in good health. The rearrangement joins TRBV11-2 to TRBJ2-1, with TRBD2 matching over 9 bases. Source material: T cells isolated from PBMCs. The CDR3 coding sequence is TGTGCCAGCAGCTTCCGGCGGGAGGGCTCCTACAATGAGCAGTTCTTC. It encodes CASSFRREGSYNEQFF.